The T cell receptor (beta chain) described here comes from a study of vaccination effects on CD4 cells after COVID-19. Profiling relied on immunoSEQ multiplex PCR, and the TCRdb table lists in-frame clones only, not all of them. This table holds 75,000 to 100,000 clones, about three quarters found once. Sequencing was preceded by expansion of antigen-specific CD4+ T cells with viral peptide pools in the ViraFEST assay. Once cultured for under 11 days, the cells underwent separation to obtain CD4+ T cells. Each participant was administered two doses of either the BNT162b2 or the mRNA-1273 vaccine. The CDR3 contains 17 residues. V lost 0 bases and J lost 5, with 16 bases in between. Germline V gene sequence: CDR1 LGHNA, CDR2 YSLEER. As for this clone: Its antigen is undetermined.

Study-level findings and limits: By a late point after vaccination, infection- and vaccine-induced clones had shrunk markedly through clonal contraction.

V gene TRBV4-3 combines with J gene TRBJ2-2; the D call may be TRBD1 or TRBD2 (5 bases each). The input for sequencing was CD4+ T cells from PBMCs cultured with HCoV-OC43 spike peptides, taken after COVID-19 vaccination. This sample's subset: HCoV-OC43 spike overlapping peptide pool stimulation. This TCR derives from a human donor who received a COVID-19 vaccine. This CDR3 reads CASSQEGTGRRTGELFF. The CDR3 DNA sequence: TGCGCCAGCAGCCAAGAGGGGACCGGAAGGAGGACCGGGGAGCTGTTTTTT.